This T cell receptor (beta chain) was retrieved from a study of cytomegalovirus exposure and HLA in healthy donors. On the study more broadly: HLA-typed donors were the source of about 85 million unique TCRs, which an early data release held. Broader study findings: The study found most TCR sequences rare, yet found some public TCRs in many donors. Relative to equally common others, HLA-associated TCR beta chains showed greater clonal expansion in a later analysis.

It was with 60 Vbeta and 13 Jbeta primers that the PCR ran. Profiling relied on immunoSEQ multiplex PCR, and the TCRdb table lists in-frame clones only, not all of them. The sample table includes 140,000 to 150,000 clones. Trimming left V 3 bases short and J 5 bases short, with 13 bases between. Germline V gene sequence: CDR1 LNHDA, CDR2 SQIVND (reference sequence). This CDR3 has 14 amino acids. Details on this clone: Its cognate antigen is unknown.

The sample taken for sequencing was PBMCs. This TCR derives from a male donor in good health and CMV-seronegative. The rearrangement links TRBV19 to TRBJ1-1; tentative D call: TRBD1 (5 bases). Here the CDR3 DNA reads TGTGCCAGTAGTATGAAGGGGCAAGGGACTGAAGCTTTCTTT. Protein sequence: CASSMKGQGTEAFF.